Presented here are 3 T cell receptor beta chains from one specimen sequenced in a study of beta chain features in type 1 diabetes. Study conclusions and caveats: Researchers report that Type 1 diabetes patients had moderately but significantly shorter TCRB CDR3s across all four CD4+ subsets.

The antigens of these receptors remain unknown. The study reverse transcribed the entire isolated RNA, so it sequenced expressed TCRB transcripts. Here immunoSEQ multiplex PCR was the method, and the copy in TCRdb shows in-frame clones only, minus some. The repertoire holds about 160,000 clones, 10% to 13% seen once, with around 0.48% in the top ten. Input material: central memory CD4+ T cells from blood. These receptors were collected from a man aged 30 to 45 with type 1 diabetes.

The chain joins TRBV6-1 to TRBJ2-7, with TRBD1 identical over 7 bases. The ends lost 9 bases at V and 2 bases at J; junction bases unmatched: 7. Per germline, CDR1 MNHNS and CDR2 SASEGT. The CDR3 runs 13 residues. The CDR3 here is CASVAGGTYEQYF. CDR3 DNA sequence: TGTGCCAGTGTAGCAGGGGGTACCTACGAGCAGTACTTC.

CDR3 loop: CASLGGQESSYEQYF. In nucleotides, the CDR3 is TGTGCCAGCTTAGGGGGACAGGAGAGCTCCTACGAGCAGTACTTC. The gene calls are TRBV18 and TRBJ2-7; TRBD1 agrees at 8 bases. Germline CDR1 and CDR2: KGHSH and LQKENI. This CDR3 has 15 residues. The ends lost 7 bases at V and 0 bases at J; junction bases unmatched: 8.

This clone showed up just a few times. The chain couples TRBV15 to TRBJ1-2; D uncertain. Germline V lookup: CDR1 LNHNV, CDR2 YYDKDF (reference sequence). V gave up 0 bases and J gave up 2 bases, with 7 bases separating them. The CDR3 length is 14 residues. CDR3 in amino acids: CATSRDPYNYGYTF. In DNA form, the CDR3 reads TGTGCCACCAGCAGAGATCCCTACAACTATGGCTACACCTTC.